The 18 T cell receptor beta chains below all came from one sample that was sequenced in a study of blood T cell repertoires in COVID-19. Some clones are missing from TCRdb's copy, which holds only in-frame ones; the method was immunoSEQ multiplex PCR. The sample lists under 300,000 clones; around nine tenths were seen once. Material: peripheral blood. Receptors were obtained from a woman aged 40 to 50 who had recovered from COVID-19.

The chain is built from TRBV4-3 and TRBJ2-6, with TRBD2 as a possible D gene (5 bases). The CDR3 extends over 16 amino acids. Trimming stripped 0 bases from V and 0 bases from J, with 6 bases between. The germline V gene encodes CDR1 LGHNA and CDR2 YSLEER. In DNA form, the CDR3 reads TGCGCCAGCAGCCAAGACCGGGGCTCTGGGGCCAACGTCCTGACTTTC. This gives the protein CASSQDRGSGANVLTF.

This chain connects TRBV19 to TRBJ2-7, with TRBD1 as a possible D gene (6 bases). Germline CDR1 reads LNHDA; CDR2 reads SQIVND (reference sequence). The length of the CDR3 is 16 residues. With 3 bases removed from V and 3 bases from J, the gap between germline ends came to 18 bases. The CDR3 nucleotides are TGTGCCAGTAGTATGTCCCCTCAGGACAGAAGCTACGAGCAGTACTTC. Translated: CASSMSPQDRSYEQYF.

The chain carries TRBV3-1 (or the pseudogene TRBV3-2) and TRBJ2-4; a weak D match, TRBD1 (6 bases). V lost 1 base and J lost 9, with 7 bases in between. The CDR3 totals 12 residues. Germline V gene data show CDR1 as LGHDT and CDR2 as YNNKEL (reference sequence). In nucleotides, the CDR3 is TGTGCCAGCAGCCAAGGACAGGTCATTCAGTACTTC. Protein product: CASSQGQVIQYF.

V usage is TRBV4-1 and J usage is TRBJ2-5, with D hard to call. The ends were cut back, 3 bases at V and 7 bases at J, with 18 bases in the middle. This CDR3 has 15 residues. Germline values: CDR1 MGHRA, CDR2 YSYEKL. The CDR3 coding sequence is TGCGCCAGCAGCCATCTTGGGCCCTTTTCAAGGACCCAGTACTTC. It translates to CASSHLGPFSRTQYF.

V gene TRBV12-5 combines with J gene TRBJ2-1; 11 bases are shared with TRBD2. V lost 1 base to trimming and J lost 7 bases; unmatched junction nucleotides: 9. CDR1 is LGHNT, CDR2 FRNRAP, per germline. This CDR3 contains 17 residues. CDR3 sequence (DNA): TGTGCTAGTGGTTTGGCGGGTAGCGGGAGGGCGTTTAATGAGCAGTTCTTC. Its protein product is CASGLAGSGRAFNEQFF. The full variable domain, completed using reference TRBV12-5 and TRBJ2-1, is DARVTQTPRHKVTEMGQEVTMRCQPILGHNTVFWYRQTMMQGLELLAYFRNRAPLDDSGMPKDRFSAEMPDATLATLKIQPSEPRDSAVYFCASGLAGSGRAFNEQFFGPGTRLTVL.

This rearrangement joins TRBV7-2 to TRBJ2-3, with TRBD1 identical over 10 bases. V was pared by 5 bases and J by 6 bases, with 14 bases of the junction left unmatched. The V gene's germline CDR1 is SGHTA and CDR2 FQGNSA. This CDR3 comprises 17 residues. The CDR3 DNA reads TGTGCCAGCAGCCCCAGAGTTCCGGGACAGGGGTCCGATACGCAGTATTTT. The encoded protein is CASSPRVPGQGSDTQYF.

This rearrangement joins TRBV7-2 to TRBJ2-7, with 8 bases that match TRBD2. Germline values: CDR1 SGHTA, CDR2 FQGNSA. This CDR3 contains 15 residues. V lost 3 bases and J lost 0; bases outside the gene matches: 4. The CDR3: CASSFTSGSSYEQYF. Here the CDR3 DNA reads TGTGCCAGCAGCTTCACGAGCGGGAGCTCCTACGAGCAGTACTTC.

This chain links TRBV19 with TRBJ2-1; maybe TRBD1 (5 bases). The germline CDR1 and CDR2 sequences are LNHDA and SQIVND (reference sequence). V lost 3 bases and J 1 base, leaving 10 bases between the germline ends. The CDR3 is 15 residues long. CDR3 sequence: CASSIGAASYNEQFF. The CDR3 DNA follows: TGTGCCAGTAGTATTGGGGCCGCTTCCTACAATGAGCAGTTCTTC.

This rearrangement joins TRBV19 to TRBJ1-5; D remains unclear. The germline V gene encodes CDR1 LNHDA and CDR2 SQIVND (reference sequence). The CDR3 consists of 14 residues. The V gene lost 5 bases and the J gene lost 1 base, with 9 bases spanning the gap. This CDR3 reads CASSLHKSNQPQHF. The CDR3 DNA reads as TGTGCCAGTAGTTTACACAAAAGCAATCAGCCCCAGCATTTT.

V and J are TRBV28 and TRBJ2-7; tentative D call: TRBD2 (6 bases). Germline lookup yields CDR1 MDHEN and CDR2 SYDVKM. The CDR3 length is 13 residues. Trimming shortened V by 7 bases and J by 2 bases, and 12 bases separated the two germline ends. This chain's CDR3 is CASMRDLAYEQYF. CDR3 DNA sequence: TGTGCCAGCATGCGGGATCTCGCCTACGAGCAGTACTTC.

The genes are TRBV18 and TRBJ2-1; 7 bases are a match to TRBD1. The trim removed 3 bases at V and 6 bases at J, leaving 5 bases unmatched. This CDR3 region has 14 residues. Germline V gives CDR1 KGHSH, CDR2 LQKENI. The DNA for the CDR3 is TGTGCCAGCTCACCCCAGGGACAGCTCAATGAGCAGTTCTTC. It codes for CASSPQGQLNEQFF. The whole variable domain, remainder taken from reference TRBV18 and TRBJ2-1, is NAGVMQNPRHLVRRRGQEARLRCSPMKGHSHVYWYRQLPEEGLKFMVYLQKENIIDESGMPKERFSAEFPKEGPSILRIQQVVRGDSAAYFCASSPQGQLNEQFFGPGTRLTVL.

This chain joins TRBV25-1 and TRBJ1-4, with TRBD1 matching over 9 bases. There are 15 residues in the CDR3. Looked up from germline, CDR1 is MGHDK and CDR2 is SYGVNS. Unmatched junction bases numbered 5, after V lost 1 base and J lost 8 bases. The CDR3 region has the DNA TGTGCCAGCAGTGAATGGGTGGGACAGGGCGAAAAACTGTTTTTT. It yields the protein CASSEWVGQGEKLFF. Supplemented by reference TRBV25-1 and TRBJ1-4, the full variable domain reads EADIYQTPRYLVIGTGKKITLECSQTMGHDKMYWYQQDPGMELHLIHYSYGVNSTEKGDLSSESTVSRIRTEHFPLTLESARPSHTSQYLCASSEWVGQGEKLFFGSGTQLSVL.

The chain couples TRBV19 to TRBJ2-7, with TRBD2 matching over 11 bases. The CDR3 runs to 15 residues. Germline trimming cut 6 bases from V and 1 base from J; bases unmatched to any gene: 5. CDR1 is LNHDA, CDR2 SQIVND, per germline (reference sequence). Here the CDR3 DNA reads TGTGCCAGTAGCGTACTAGCGGGAGAGTCCTACGAGCAGTACTTC. It translates to CASSVLAGESYEQYF.

The chain joins TRBV25-1 to TRBJ2-7; no firm D call. The germline CDR1 and CDR2 sequences are MGHDK and SYGVNS. The V gene lost 6 bases and the J gene lost 3 bases, with 6 bases spanning the gap. CDR3 length: 11 residues. The CDR3 loop reads CASSDSYEQYF. As DNA, the CDR3 is TGTGCCAGCAGCGATAGCTACGAGCAGTACTTC.

The V call is TRBV10-3, the J call TRBJ2-2; D might be TRBD2 (5 bases). This CDR3 has 16 amino acids. V was clipped by 2 bases and J by 3 bases, with 13 bases between them. Germline CDR1 reads ENHRY; CDR2 reads SYGVKD. CDR3 in amino acids: CAISELPPGDTGELFF. The CDR3 bases are TGTGCCATCAGTGAGCTTCCCCCCGGGGACACCGGGGAGCTGTTTTTT.

The chain recombines TRBV19 with TRBJ2-3, with 10 nucleotides matching TRBD2. The CDR3 runs to 15 residues. The ends lost 7 bases at V and 2 bases at J; junction bases unmatched: 6. Germline-derived CDR1 and CDR2 are LNHDA and SQIVND (reference sequence). CDR3 sequence (DNA): TGTGCCAGTACCTCGCTAGCGGGGGTCACAGATACGCAGTATTTT. It specifies CASTSLAGVTDTQYF.

This chain links TRBV14 with TRBJ1-1, with 7 bases identical to TRBD1. The junction had 5 bases not matched to a gene; V was cut back by 0 bases and J by 4 bases. CDR3 length: 15 residues. Looked up from germline, CDR1 is SGHDN and CDR2 is FVKESK. Here the CDR3 DNA reads TGTGCCAGCAGCCAAGAGATATCAGGGGGCACTGAAGCTTTCTTT. This codes for CASSQEISGGTEAFF.

The chain combines TRBV4-2 with TRBJ1-3; no clear D gene. The CDR3 consists of 20 residues. Deletions cut 3 bases from V and 0 bases from J, with 24 bases between. Germline assignment: CDR1 LGHNA and CDR2 YNFKEQ. This CDR3 is CASSHPREMKALPSGNTIYF. The CDR3 DNA reads TGTGCCAGCAGCCACCCCCGGGAGATGAAGGCGCTGCCCTCTGGAAACACCATATATTTT.